These 24 T cell receptor beta chains originate from one sample sequenced in a study of blood T cell repertoires in COVID-19 (dated by TCRdb to 2019 to 2021). The method was the immunoSEQ multiplex PCR assay. TCRdb holds this immuneACCESS table with in-frame rearrangements only. Some clones are missing; in checked studies, unresolved V genes explain under half, and the rest has no known cause. The sample has hundreds of thousands of clones on record, roughly 80% of them singletons. The ten top clones hold about 9% of the sample. Sequenced: peripheral blood. These receptors were obtained from a man older than 75 with acute or convalescent COVID-19.

This sequence joins TRBV5-4 and TRBJ2-7, with D tentatively TRBD1 (7 bases). The CDR3 covers 18 residues. V was pared by 1 base and J by 0 bases, with 20 bases between. Looked up from germline, CDR1 is SGHNT and CDR2 is YYREEE (reference sequence). The CDR3 spells CASSLRQGGGESSYEQYF. As DNA, the CDR3 is TGTGCCAGCAGCTTGCGACAGGGAGGAGGGGAGAGCTCCTACGAGCAGTACTTC.

This clone occurred a few times. The chain couples TRBV18 to TRBJ1-1; TRBD1 matches at 7 bases. The germline gives CDR1 KGHSH, CDR2 LQKENI. V dropped 5 bases and J dropped 1; count of bases not matched to a gene: 1. CDR3 size: 13 residues. The CDR3 sequence: CASSGQANTEAFF. The CDR3 bases are TGTGCCAGCTCAGGACAGGCGAACACTGAAGCTTTCTTT.

The V and J genes are TRBV19 and TRBJ2-2, with 11 bases that match TRBD2. CDR3 length equals 17 residues. CDR1 is LNHDA and CDR2 is SQIVND in the germline V gene (reference sequence). Unmatched junction bases numbered 9, after V lost 2 bases and J lost 7 bases. CDR3 sequence reads: CASSIYIAGGPSGELFF. CDR3 bases: TGTGCCAGTAGTATATACATAGCGGGGGGGCCGAGCGGGGAGCTGTTTTTT.

The rearrangement uses TRBV18 and TRBJ1-2; D unresolved. Germline CDR1 reads KGHSH; CDR2 reads LQKENI. Trimming took off 3 bases at V and 4 bases at J, with 9 bases between the two ends. The CDR3 has 13 amino acids. The CDR3: CASSPTLSYGYTF. DNA of the CDR3: TGTGCCAGCTCACCTACTCTGAGCTATGGCTACACCTTC.

This chain links TRBV7-3 with TRBJ2-2; the match to TRBD1 covers 7 bases. Germline V gene lookup returns CDR1 SGHTA and CDR2 FQGTGA. This CDR3 spans 15 amino acids. Trimming at V came to 5 bases and at J to 3 bases, leaving 6 bases not matched to a gene. The CDR3: CASSPRDRHTGELFF. For the CDR3, the DNA is TGTGCCAGCAGCCCGAGGGACAGACACACCGGGGAGCTGTTTTTT.

This sequence joins TRBV4-1 and TRBJ2-3, with D perhaps TRBD2 (5 bases). The length of the CDR3 is 19 residues. CDR1 is MGHRA, CDR2 YSYEKL, per germline. V gave up 0 bases and J gave up 0 bases, with 19 bases separating them. CDR3 protein: CASSQDRSYGVPSTDTQYF. DNA of the CDR3: TGCGCCAGCAGCCAAGATCGCAGCTACGGGGTTCCGAGCACAGATACGCAGTATTTT.

J is TRBJ1-1 and V is TRBV6-5; TRBD1 might be the D (6 bases). The germline V gene has CDR1 MNHEY and CDR2 SVGAGI. This CDR3 contains 13 residues. V lost 6 bases to trimming and J lost 2 bases, with 10 bases between them. CDR3 in amino acids: CASRLQGNTEAFF. CDR3 bases: TGTGCCAGCAGATTACAGGGTAACACTGAAGCTTTCTTT.

The chain couples TRBV7-9 to TRBJ1-2; D call uncertain. The germline CDR1 and CDR2 sequences are SEHNR and FQNEAQ (reference sequence). This CDR3 spans 14 amino acids. The ends were cut back, 5 bases at V and 5 bases at J, with 15 bases in the middle. CDR3 region: CASSGAGILYGYTF. The DNA for the CDR3 is TGTGCCAGCAGCGGAGCGGGGATTCTTTATGGCTACACCTTC.

V gene TRBV6-5 combines with J gene TRBJ2-3, with D unclear. The CDR3 totals 11 residues. Germline lookup yields CDR1 MNHEY and CDR2 SVGAGI. V shed 4 bases and J shed 5 bases, with 4 bases lying between them. CDR3 in amino acids: CASSFLDTQYF. As DNA, the CDR3 is TGTGCCAGCAGTTTTCTAGATACGCAGTATTTT.

The V call is TRBV7-3, the J call TRBJ1-1; no reliable D call. CDR1 is SGHTA and CDR2 is FQGTGA in the germline V gene. The CDR3 is made up of 13 amino acids. V gave up 4 bases and J gave up 2 bases, with 8 bases separating them. CDR3 bases: TGTGCCAGCAGCTCGGGGTACAACACTGAAGCTTTCTTT. This encodes CASSSGYNTEAFF. Full variable domain (missing parts from reference TRBV7-3 and TRBJ1-1): GAGVSQTPSNKVTEKGKYVELRCDPISGHTALYWYRQSLGQGPEFLIYFQGTGAADDSGLPNDRFFAVRPEGSVSTLKIQRTERGDSAVYLCASSSGYNTEAFFGQGTRLTVV.

Here the CDR3 DNA reads TGCGCCAGCAGCCAAGGTACAGGGCCGGGAACCTACGAGCAGTACTTC. Amino acid sequence: CASSQGTGPGTYEQYF. The rearrangement links TRBV4-1 to TRBJ2-7, with D possibly matching TRBD1 (6 bases). V was trimmed by 1 base and J by 2 bases, leaving 15 bases between them. Per germline, CDR1 MGHRA and CDR2 YSYEKL. This CDR3 has 16 amino acids.

This chain links TRBV15 with TRBJ1-2; 8 bases agree with TRBD1. Trimming at V came to 3 bases and at J to 8 bases, leaving 11 bases not matched to a gene. Germline V gene data show CDR1 as LNHNV and CDR2 as YYDKDF (reference sequence). This CDR3 contains 15 residues. The CDR3 spells CATSRARDRGYGYTF. The CDR3 DNA is TGTGCCACCAGCAGGGCTCGAGACAGGGGCTACGGCTACACCTTC.

This clone appeared once. This sequence joins TRBV29-1 and TRBJ2-2; TRBD2 agrees at 14 bases. V lost 7 bases, J lost 6 bases, and 10 bases stayed unmatched. The CDR3 has 16 amino acids. Germline V gene lookup returns CDR1 SQVTM and CDR2 ANQGSEA. The CDR3 protein is CSALTSGRVQSGELFF. The CDR3 bases are TGCAGCGCCCTGACTAGCGGGAGGGTACAATCCGGGGAGCTGTTTTTT.

The V call is TRBV7-8, the J call TRBJ2-1; 13 positions agree with TRBD2. V was clipped by 2 bases and J by 1 base; unmatched bases: 17. Germline V gene sequence: CDR1 SGHVS, CDR2 FQNEAQ. CDR3 length: 22 amino acids. CDR3 amino acids: CASSLIERLGLAGSRSYNEQFF. In DNA, the CDR3 is TGTGCCAGCAGCTTAATTGAACGATTGGGACTAGCGGGATCGAGGTCCTACAATGAGCAGTTCTTC.

This sequence joins TRBV10-3 and TRBJ1-1, with 10 bases fitting TRBD1. The CDR3 sequence is 16 residues long. Germline CDR1 ENHRY, CDR2 SYGVKD. J lost 3 bases, V lost 6 bases, and 10 bases had no gene match. The CDR3 loop reads CAIRGTGEPRDTEAFF. DNA for the CDR3: TGTGCCATCAGGGGGACAGGGGAACCTCGGGACACTGAAGCTTTCTTT.

The chain recombines TRBV6-6 with TRBJ2-7; TRBD1 might be the D (5 bases). With 10 bases removed from V and 2 bases from J, the gap between germline ends came to 15 bases. This CDR3 is 13 amino acids long. Germline V gene sequence: CDR1 MNHNY, CDR2 SVGAGI (reference sequence). The DNA of the CDR3 is TGTGCCATCGGGCTAACAGGAACCTACGAGCAGTACTTC. This gives the protein CAIGLTGTYEQYF.

This clone has only a few counts. The rearrangement links TRBV4-2 to TRBJ1-4; 7 nucleotides match TRBD1. This CDR3 has 16 residues. Germline assignment: CDR1 LGHNA and CDR2 YNFKEQ. J gave up 5 bases and V 1 base, and 7 bases lay outside the gene matches. The CDR3 DNA reads as TGTGCCAGCAGCCAAGGGGGTAACAGGGGAAATGAAAAACTGTTTTTT. Translating gives CASSQGGNRGNEKLFF.

This sequence joins TRBV15 and TRBJ2-7; TRBD2 matches at 9 bases. V shed 3 bases and J 6 bases; nucleotides not matched to a gene: 9. Germline V gives CDR1 LNHNV, CDR2 YYDKDF (reference sequence). This CDR3 region has 15 residues. CDR3 sequence: CATSSLAGLASEQYF. CDR3 DNA: TGTGCCACCAGCAGTTTGGCGGGACTAGCTAGCGAGCAGTACTTC.

The J gene is TRBJ2-1, the V gene TRBV7-3; TRBD2 matches 15 bases. Germline values: CDR1 SGHTA, CDR2 FQGTGA. The CDR3 extends over 18 amino acids. Trimming removed 0 bases from V and 7 bases from J; junction bases left unmatched: 7. CDR3 sequence: CASSLTGTSGRMKNEQFF. Here the CDR3 DNA reads TGTGCCAGCAGCTTAACTGGGACTAGCGGGAGGATGAAAAATGAGCAGTTCTTC.

This clone was counted only a few times. The V gene is TRBV6-6, the J gene TRBJ2-7; TRBD1 agrees at 7 bases. CDR1 and CDR2 from the germline V gene are MNHNY and SVGAGI (reference sequence). V was clipped by 9 bases and J by 4 bases; unmatched bases: 12. There are 14 residues in the CDR3. The CDR3 DNA is TGTGCCAGTGAGGGGGCAGCCCAGTCATACGAGCAGTACTTC. Encoded protein: CASEGAAQSYEQYF.

This sequence joins TRBV7-2 and TRBJ2-3; D is unresolved. CDR3 length: 14 residues. CDR1 and CDR2 from the germline V gene are SGHTA and FQGNSA. The V and J ends lost 5 bases and 1 base respectively, with 10 bases between them. CDR3 sequence (DNA): TGTGCCAGCAGCCTAGGAGTGGGCACAGATACGCAGTATTTT. Residues: CASSLGVGTDTQYF.

V is TRBV6-6 and J is TRBJ2-7; possible D gene TRBD1, 5 bases. V lost 5 bases, J lost 2 bases, and 10 bases lay in between. The CDR3 is 13 amino acids. Looked up from germline, CDR1 is MNHNY and CDR2 is SVGAGI (reference sequence). CDR3 bases: TGTGCCAGCAGTATTCAGGGTACCTACGAGCAGTACTTC. Protein: CASSIQGTYEQYF.

There are a few counts of this clone. The V and J genes are TRBV2 and TRBJ1-2, with 7 bases matching TRBD1. V lost 8 bases to trimming and J lost 4 bases; unmatched junction nucleotides: 13. Germline V gene lookup returns CDR1 SNHLY and CDR2 FYNNEI. This CDR3 contains 15 residues. This CDR3 is CASGATLQGSYGYTF. DNA of the CDR3: TGTGCCAGCGGGGCGACCTTACAGGGGAGCTATGGCTACACCTTC.

This clone was counted only a few times. The J gene is TRBJ2-1, the V gene TRBV5-4, with TRBD2 matching 7 bases. Germline V gene sequence: CDR1 SGHNT, CDR2 YYREEE (reference sequence). This CDR3 is built from 16 residues. After removal of 0 bases from V and 2 bases from J, the junction contained 5 bases not matched to a gene. The CDR3 DNA follows: TGTGCCAGCAGCTTGGGGGGCGCGGGGGCCTACAATGAGCAGTTCTTC. This gives the protein CASSLGGAGAYNEQFF.